The following is a TCR beta chain sequence with its context. What it binds is not known. TCRdb ran MiXCR on the 5' RACE reads and lists one entry per CDR3 protein. The sample lists hundreds of thousands of distinct CDR3 sequences; 15% to 20% were seen once. The CDR3 extends over 13 amino acids. CDR1 SQVTM and CDR2 ANQGSEA come from the germline V gene. The V and J ends lost 4 bases and 5 bases respectively, with 12 bases between them. The data originate from a study of T-cell memory formation after mild COVID-19. In the study overall: TCR clusters mostly belonged to single donors. Study-wide points: Contracting CD4+ clones were located mainly in CM and EM, and CD8+ clones in EMRA. Among clones contracting day 15 to 85, CD4/CD8 was balanced, whereas later expanders leaned CD4+.

This chain uses TRBV29-1 with TRBJ1-5, with D uncertain. Sequencing used PBMCs or a T cell subset sorted from them (not recorded which). This receptor was obtained from an adult woman who had mild COVID-19 (a few samples of this study predate the infection). Cell type and time point are not known. The CDR3 region is CSVVGADHQPQHF. The CDR3 bases are TGCAGCGTTGTCGGCGCTGACCATCAGCCCCAGCATTTT. Complete variable domain (other parts from reference TRBV29-1 and TRBJ1-5): SAVISQKPSRDICQRGTSLTIQCQVDSQVTMMFWYRQQPGQSLTLIATANQGSEATYESGFVIDKFPISRPNLTFSTLTVSNMSPEDSSIYLCSVVGADHQPQHFGDGTRLSIL.